This TCR beta chain was documented in a study of T cell responses to AZD1222 COVID-19 vaccine. Findings and caveats of the study: Mapped onto spike, vaccine-associated CD4 TCRs spanned it and were dominant at 160-218 and 743-854. Two AZD1222 administrations were followed by greater Spike-specific TCR breadth and depth. Close to half of spike-specific TCRs reportedly recognize unmutated variant regions. Females made up more of the donors, who were largely white British, and clonal diversity may have come out too low.

Profiled with immunoSEQ multiplex PCR; TCRdb holds only in-frame clones, not every one. In the table there are about 89,000 clones, about 86% of which are singletons. Germline lookup yields CDR1 KGHSH and CDR2 LQKENI. V trimming: 6 bases; J trimming: 0 bases; junction bases outside the gene matches: 7. The CDR3 length is 15 residues. To note about this clone: Its antigen is not known.

The origin of this receptor is an adult who received the AZD1222 COVID-19 vaccine. The sample in question was peripheral blood, obtained 28 days after the second AZD1222 dose. The chain uses TRBV18 and TRBJ1-1; 7 bases map to TRBD1. The CDR3: CASSQTGTVNTEAFF. The CDR3 DNA reads as TGTGCCAGCTCGCAGACCGGGACAGTGAACACTGAAGCTTTCTTT.